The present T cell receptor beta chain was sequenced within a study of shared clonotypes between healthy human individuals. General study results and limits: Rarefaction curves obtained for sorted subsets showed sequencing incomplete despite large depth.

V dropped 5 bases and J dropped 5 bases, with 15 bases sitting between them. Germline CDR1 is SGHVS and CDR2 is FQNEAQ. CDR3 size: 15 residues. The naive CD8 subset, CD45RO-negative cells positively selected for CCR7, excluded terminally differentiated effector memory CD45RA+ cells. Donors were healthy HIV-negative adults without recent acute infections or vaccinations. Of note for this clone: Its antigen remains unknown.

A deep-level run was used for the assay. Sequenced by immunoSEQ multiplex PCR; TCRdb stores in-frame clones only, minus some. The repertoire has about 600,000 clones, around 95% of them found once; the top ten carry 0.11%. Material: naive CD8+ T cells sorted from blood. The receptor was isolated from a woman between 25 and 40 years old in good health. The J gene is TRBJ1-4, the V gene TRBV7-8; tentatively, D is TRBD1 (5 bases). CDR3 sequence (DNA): TGTGCCAGCAGCACCTGGGACGGCGAAAATGAAAAACTGTTTTTT. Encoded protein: CASSTWDGENEKLFF.